The rows below give T cell receptor beta chains drawn from one sample of a study of control samples from healthy donors and cancer patients. TCRdb keeps only in-frame clones here, not all; method: immunoSEQ multiplex PCR. Altogether about 100,000 clones are present, about 90% being singletons, with the ten largest covering 18%. Sequencing input: blood. These receptors came from a woman in her 50s in good health. Both conserved end residues are part of each CDR3. Fields, in order: V gene, clone size, CDR3 protein. Size is omitted from some rows. Given values are once, few, many or a class for expanded clones.

>TRBV25-1|.
CASRLRSSYNSPLHF
>TRBV6-5|.
CASSYGSGGLDTQYF
>TRBV19|.
CASSMGLLRGVVDKNIQYF
>TRBV9|.
CASSVGDSATNEKLFF
>TRBV7-9|.
CASASPGGYTF
>TRBV27|.
CASSLREGGNQPQHF
>TRBV12-5|.
CASAPGAQGGEKLFF
>TRBV11-2|.
CASSLGGQGRRTGELFF
>TRBV6-6|.
CASSYSDTWYQETQYF
>TRBV5-1|.
CASSSSLAGEGVDTF
>TRBV18|.
CASSPWTGQNTEAFF
>TRBV7-3|.
CASSLRAGRGAEGEQFF
>TRBV19|.
CASSKLDRGRSQPQHF
>TRBV11-2|.
CASSPSGDTQYF
>TRBV20-1|.
CSASLTGSSTDTQYF
>TRBV21-1|.
CASSKRRLRANVLTF
>TRBV27|.
CASSLSFTGTAFHTF
>TRBV9|few
CASSVTWTIGYNEQFF
>TRBV10-3|once
CASRTGPNYGYTF
>TRBV14|.
CASSQDRVYGYTF
>TRBV11-2|.
CASSIGPGGAFF
>TRBV19|.
CASRLRGAGGELFF
>TRBV4-2|.
CASSQDGVAGELFF
>TRBV2|.
CATTQQGVYGYTF